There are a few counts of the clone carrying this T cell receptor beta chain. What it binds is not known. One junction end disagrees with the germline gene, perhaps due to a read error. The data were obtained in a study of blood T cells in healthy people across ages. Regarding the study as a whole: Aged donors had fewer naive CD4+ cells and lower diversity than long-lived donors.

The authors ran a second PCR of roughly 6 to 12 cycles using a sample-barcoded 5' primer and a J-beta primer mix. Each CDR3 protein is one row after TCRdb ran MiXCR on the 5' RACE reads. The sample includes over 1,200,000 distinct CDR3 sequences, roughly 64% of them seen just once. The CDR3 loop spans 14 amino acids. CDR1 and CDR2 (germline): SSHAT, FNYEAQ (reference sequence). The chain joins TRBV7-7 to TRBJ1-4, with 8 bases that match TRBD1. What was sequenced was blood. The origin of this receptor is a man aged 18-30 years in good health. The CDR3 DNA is TGTGCTAGCAGCCCGGGACAGGTTGGAGAAAAACTGTTTTTT. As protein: CASSPGQVGEKLFF.